This T cell receptor (beta chain) was captured in a study of regulatory T cells in long-lasting Graves disease. Study conclusions and caveats: Persistent disease showed a preference for TRBV28, TRBJ1-2 and TRBJ2-5.

With 6 bases removed from V and 8 bases from J, the gap between germline ends came to 14 bases. In germline, CDR1 is DFQATT, CDR2 SNEGSKA (reference sequence). CDR3 length equals 12 residues. This clonotype was counted at least ten times. Antigen unknown. Specified time point: newly diagnosed GD, antithyroid drugs for less than 3 months. Making the TCR library involved RNA that had been extracted from PBMCs. The TCR beta library used iRepertoire HTBI primers with Arm-PCR amplification of CDR3. Each CDR3 protein is one row after TCRdb ran MiXCR on the multiplex PCR reads. The sample lists about 400,000 distinct CDR3 sequences, under 20% occurring once. The same data also contributed to another study, on T cells in Graves' hyperthyroidism and ophthalmopathy. That report notes: The HTBI primer set served for first-round RT-PCR of the TCR CDR3.

Sequencing was performed on peripheral blood mononuclear cells (PBMCs), taken at new diagnosis, from a patient treated with antithyroid drugs. The rearrangement links TRBV20-1 to TRBJ2-1; D is uncertain. The receptor was derived from a woman under 30 with Graves disease. In nucleotides, the CDR3 is TGCAGTGCCTCCCCCCGGGCGGATGAGCAGTTCTTC. The encoded protein is CSASPRADEQFF.